This entry describes one T cell receptor beta chain. This sample stems from a study of shared clonotypes between healthy human individuals. Clones were sequenced by immunoSEQ multiplex PCR, and TCRdb holds only the in-frame ones, with some missing. The table lists 180,000 or so clones, about 93% of them singletons, with around 0.072% in the top ten. CDR3 length: 13 residues. Germline V lookup: CDR1 GTSNPN, CDR2 SVGIG (reference sequence). V lost 0 bases to trimming and J lost 4 bases, with 9 bases between them. The TCR was taken from a woman aged 25 to 45 in good health. Sequenced: naive CD4+ T cells sorted from blood. Subset reported: CD45RA+ positively selected. J is TRBJ1-2 and V is TRBV30, with D possibly TRBD1 on 5 matching bases. The CDR3 is CAWSVSRVYGYTF. CDR3 DNA: TGTGCCTGGAGTGTATCCAGGGTCTATGGCTACACCTTC.